These 4 T cell receptor beta chains originate from one sample sequenced in a study of blood T cell repertoires in COVID-19. TCRdb's table, derived via immunoSEQ multiplex PCR, lists solely in-frame clones and lacks some. The table lists under 90,000 clones, 70% to 80% of them singletons. Sequenced input: peripheral blood. These receptors all come from a man aged 50-59 years with active or convalescent COVID-19.

The chain couples TRBV3-1 (or the pseudogene TRBV3-2) to TRBJ2-7; the D gene is possibly TRBD2 (7 bases). This CDR3 has 15 amino acids. With 1 base removed from V and 2 bases from J, the gap between germline ends came to 12 bases. Germline V gene data show CDR1 as LGHDT and CDR2 as YNNKEL (reference sequence). The CDR3 coding sequence is TGTGCCAGCAGCCAAGGGGGCGGGGGCGCCTACGAGCAGTACTTC. As protein: CASSQGGGGAYEQYF.

The CDR3, as DNA: TGTGCCAGCAGCTTAGGCGGGGGCCGGGAAGAGACCCAGTACTTC. Amino acids: CASSLGGGREETQYF. The V call is TRBV11-3, the J call TRBJ2-5, with a possible D match to TRBD2 (7 bases). Germline lookup yields CDR1 SGHNT and CDR2 YENEEA. With 1 base removed from V and 3 bases from J, the gap between germline ends came to 12 bases. CDR3 length: 15 residues.

J is TRBJ2-3 and V is TRBV6-5; 10 positions match TRBD2. V lost 2 bases and J lost 5; bases outside the gene matches: 7. Germline assignment: CDR1 MNHEY and CDR2 SVGAGI. This CDR3 comprises 16 residues. CDR3 residues: CASSYGAIAGGDTQYF. The CDR3 bases are TGTGCCAGCAGTTACGGGGCTATAGCGGGGGGAGATACGCAGTATTTT.

V usage is TRBV5-1 and J usage is TRBJ2-5; 7 bases map to TRBD1. The germline CDR1 and CDR2 sequences are SGHRS and YFSETQ. The CDR3 runs to 13 residues. Unmatched junction bases numbered 3, after V lost 2 bases and J lost 5 bases. The CDR3 DNA reads as TGCGCCAGCAGCTTCGGACAGGCTGAGACCCAGTACTTC. Amino acid sequence: CASSFGQAETQYF.